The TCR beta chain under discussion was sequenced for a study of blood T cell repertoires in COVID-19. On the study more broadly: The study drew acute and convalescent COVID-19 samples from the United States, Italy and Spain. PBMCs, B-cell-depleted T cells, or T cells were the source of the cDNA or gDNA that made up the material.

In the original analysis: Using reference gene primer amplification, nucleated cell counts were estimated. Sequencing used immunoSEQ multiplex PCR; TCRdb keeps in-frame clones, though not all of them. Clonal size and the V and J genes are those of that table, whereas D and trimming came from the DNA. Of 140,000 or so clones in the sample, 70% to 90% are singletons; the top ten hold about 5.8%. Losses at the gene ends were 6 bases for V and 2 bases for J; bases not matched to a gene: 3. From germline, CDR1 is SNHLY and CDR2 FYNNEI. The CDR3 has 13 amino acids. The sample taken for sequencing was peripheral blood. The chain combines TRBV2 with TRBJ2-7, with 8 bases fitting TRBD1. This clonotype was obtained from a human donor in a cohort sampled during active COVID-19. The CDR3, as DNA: TGTGCCAGCAGCCGGGACAGGCCCTACGAGCAGTACTTC. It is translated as CASSRDRPYEQYF.